This T cell receptor (beta chain) originates from a study of T-cell reconstitution after alpha-beta-depleted transplantation in children. This clonotype was detected a few times. Its specificity is unknown. The CDR3 consists of 16 residues. The germline V gene has CDR1 DFQATT and CDR2 SNEGSKA (reference sequence). V was clipped by 3 bases and J by 4 bases; unmatched bases: 9. Findings and caveats of the study: TCRbeta diversity was high at day 60 in some patients (a result of surviving recipient T cells and thymic progenitors). T-cell counts and diversity were attributed mostly to newly produced T cells one year after transplant. Reportedly, only several hundred clones from non-depleted graft cells drove alpha-beta T-cell counts at about two months.

The authors prepared the TCRbeta library with unique molecular identifiers. MiXCR was run by TCRdb on the PCR reads, yielding one entry per CDR3 protein. This table holds around 600,000 distinct CDR3 sequences, roughly 23% found once. The sample here was PBMCs, mostly from graft donor cells, taken 360 days after TCRalphabeta/CD19-depleted stem cell transplant. The clonotype originates from a boy younger than two who had a stem cell transplant for acute myeloid leukemia, so the T cells may come from the graft donor. The genes are TRBV20-1 and TRBJ2-5; 12 nucleotides agree with TRBD2. The CDR3 reads CSASSLLAGGRETQYF. Here the CDR3 DNA reads TGCAGTGCTAGCTCCCTTCTAGCGGGGGGGCGAGAGACCCAGTACTTC.